Listed below are T cell receptor beta chains from one sample, sequenced in a study of blood T cell repertoires in COVID-19. Clones were read by immunoSEQ multiplex PCR, and TCRdb kept only the in-frame ones, dropping some. The sample lists roughly 200,000 clones, 87% occurring once. The sample was peripheral blood. The source is a man aged 60 to 75 with active or convalescent COVID-19. CDR3s include the opening cysteine and the closing phenylalanine or tryptophan. The order of the fields is D gene, J gene, V gene, clone size, CDR3 DNA, CDR3 protein. The D gene is left open where the match is weak. A row's size may be missing; if present it is once, few, many or a size class.

TRBD2,TRBJ2-3,TRBV20-1,few,TGCAGTGCTATTGATTTCGTCGGGGGGACAGATACGCAGTATTTT,CSAIDFVGGTDTQYF
NA,TRBJ2-7,TRBV5-1,NA,TGCGCCAGCACCCCGGAGTCGACGAGCTCCTACGAGCAGTACTTC,CASTPESTSSYEQYF
TRBD1,TRBJ1-5,TRBV2,NA,TGTGCCAGCAGAGACAGGGGCGATCAGCCCCAGCATTTT,CASRDRGDQPQHF
NA,TRBJ1-1,TRBV6-5,NA,TGTGCCAGCGCATACCCAGGGGTTCGGACTGAAGCTTTCTTT,CASAYPGVRTEAFF
NA,TRBJ1-2,TRBV21-1,NA,TGTGCCAGCAGCAAAGGGGCCAACCAGGGTAATAATAACTATGGCTACACCTTC,CASSKGANQGNNNYGYTF
TRBD1,TRBJ1-2,TRBV5-1,NA,TGCGCCAGCAGCTTTGGACAGGGGTATGGCTACACCTTC,CASSFGQGYGYTF
TRBD2,TRBJ2-1,TRBV4-2,NA,TGTGCCAGCAGCCACTCTCAGACTAGCGGGGGTTACAGCTCCTACAATGAGCAGTTCTTC,CASSHSQTSGGYSSYNEQFF
NA,TRBJ2-7,TRBV7-3,once,TGTGCCAGCAGCTTATCTCCGACAGACGACGAGCAGTACTTC,CASSLSPTDDEQYF
TRBD2,TRBJ2-1,TRBV10-2,NA,TGCGCCAGCTCCCTCCAGCGGGGTGTTGGTAATGAGCAGTTCTTC,CASSLQRGVGNEQFF
NA,TRBJ2-7,TRBV11-2,NA,TGTGCCAGCAGGAAACCCGGGACATTAAAATCCTACGAGCAGTACTTC,CASRKPGTLKSYEQYF
TRBD1,TRBJ2-7,TRBV7-9,NA,TGTGCCAGCAGCTTAAAGGGCGGACAGGGATCCTACGAGCAGTACTTC,CASSLKGGQGSYEQYF
TRBD1,TRBJ1-2,TRBV11-2,NA,TGTGCCAGCAGCTTAATTCCACCGGACAGGGGCCAACACCCTTATGGCTACACCTTC,CASSLIPPDRGQHPYGYTF
TRBD2,TRBJ2-2,TRBV5-1,once,TGCGCCAGCAGCCCCCGTAGCGGGGGAGCCAACACCGGGGAGCTGTTTTTT,CASSPRSGGANTGELFF
NA,TRBJ1-2,TRBV11-2,NA,TGTGCCAGCAGTCCGGGTCTCAGTAGCTACACCTTC,CASSPGLSSYTF
TRBD2,TRBJ2-1,TRBV11-1,NA,TGTGCCAGCAGCCCGGGGGGGCGGAACAATGAGCAGTTCTTC,CASSPGGRNNEQFF
NA,TRBJ1-6,TRBV5-1,NA,TGCGCCAGCAGCTTGCTACAGGCCAATTCACCCCTCCACTTT,CASSLLQANSPLHF
NA,TRBJ2-5,TRBV5-1,NA,TGCGCCAGCGGGGGGGGCGAGGAGACCCAGTACTTC,CASGGGEETQYF
TRBD2,TRBJ2-5,TRBV24-1,NA,TGTGCCACCAGTGATTTTGCGGGGGGTGGAGAGACCCAGTACTTC,CATSDFAGGGETQYF
TRBD1,TRBJ2-1,TRBV5-4,once,TGTGCCAGCAGCCCGGGACAGGGAACCTACAATGAGCAGTTCTTC,CASSPGQGTYNEQFF
TRBD2,TRBJ2-5,TRBV5-1,NA,TGCGCCAGCAGCTTGAGGGCTAGCGGGGGGCCGGCGGAGACCCAGTACTTC,CASSLRASGGPAETQYF
NA,TRBJ2-5,TRBV11-2,NA,TGTGCCAGCAGCTTAGTCGTGACGGGAGAGACCCAGTACTTC,CASSLVVTGETQYF
TRBD1,TRBJ2-7,TRBV29-1,once,TGCAGCGCCTCGCCGGGACAGGGCTACGAGCAGTACTTC,CSASPGQGYEQYF
TRBD1,TRBJ2-3,TRBV27,NA,TGTGCCAGCAGTGACCGGGACAGGGCCGTTCATACGCAGTATTTT,CASSDRDRAVHTQYF
NA,TRBJ2-1,TRBV7-9,NA,TGTGCCAGCAGCCCAGGGCGGGGCCGCTCCTACAATGAGCAGTTCTTC,CASSPGRGRSYNEQFF
TRBD1,TRBJ2-2,TRBV6-2/TRBV6-3,NA,TGTGCCAGCAGTTCCCGGACAGGGGAGTTTAGGGTGGGAACCGGGGAGCTGTTTTTT,CASSSRTGEFRVGTGELFF
TRBD1,TRBJ2-7,TRBV6-5,once,TGTGCCACCGACCGGGACAGGACCTACGAGCAGTACTTC,CATDRDRTYEQYF
TRBD1,TRBJ1-2,TRBV29-1,NA,TGCAGCGTCGGACAGGGAGGTAACTATGGCTACACCTTC,CSVGQGGNYGYTF